This passage covers 17 T cell receptor beta chains from one sample sequenced in a study of patients and donors after allogeneic stem cell transplantation. One entry per CDR3 protein, called by TCRdb with MiXCR from the RT-PCR reads. In the table there are approximately 150,000 distinct CDR3 sequences, approximately 30% of which are singletons. The sample consisted of blood, either unsorted or a sorted T cell fraction (not recorded which). These receptors were taken from a human donor who was either an allogeneic HSCT recipient or a stem cell or donor lymphocyte infusion donor (not recorded which). It is not recorded whose cells these are; they may come from a transplant donor.

This clonotype was counted a few times. CDR3 bases: TGTGCCAGCAGCCCCGAGGGTGTTAACCAGCCCCAGCATTTT. Protein product: CASSPEGVNQPQHF. V usage is TRBV7-6 and J usage is TRBJ1-5; D call uncertain. The CDR3 has 14 amino acids. Trimming stripped 5 bases from V and 7 bases from J, with 15 bases between. CDR1 is SGHVS and CDR2 is FNYEAQ in the germline V gene.

This clonotype turned up a few times. CDR3 DNA sequence: TGTGCCAGCAGCTTAGCGGGGAATTCACCCCTCCACTTT. Translation gives CASSLAGNSPLHF. The J gene is TRBJ1-6, the V gene TRBV7-9; D unresolved. The V and J ends lost 0 bases and 7 bases respectively, with 4 bases between them. From germline, CDR1 is SEHNR and CDR2 FQNEAQ (reference sequence). The CDR3 covers 13 residues.

CDR3: CASRGGRNQETQYF. The CDR3 bases are TGTGCCAGCAGGGGTGGCAGGAACCAAGAGACCCAGTACTTC. The rearrangement links TRBV7-9 to TRBJ2-5; D uncertain. The ends were cut back, 6 bases at V and 0 bases at J, with 11 bases in the middle. CDR1 SEHNR and CDR2 FQNEAQ come from the germline V gene (reference sequence). This CDR3 has 14 residues.

The chain combines TRBV4-3 with TRBJ2-7; perhaps D is TRBD1 or TRBD2 (5 bases each). Germline CDR1 reads LGHNA; CDR2 reads YSLEER. CDR3 length: 16 amino acids. V was trimmed by 0 bases and J by 2 bases, leaving 14 bases between them. The CDR3 sequence is CASSQDLGTFPYEQYF. Written as DNA, the CDR3 is TGCGCCAGCAGCCAAGATTTGGGGACGTTCCCCTACGAGCAGTACTTC.

The gene calls are TRBV24-1 and TRBJ2-3, with 7 bases identical to TRBD1. The CDR3 runs 18 residues. Looked up from germline, CDR1 is KGHDR and CDR2 is SFDVKD. V shed 2 bases and J 2 bases; nucleotides not matched to a gene: 12. Here the CDR3 reads CATSDSPLTGSLTDTQYF. CDR3 DNA sequence: TGTGCCACCAGTGATTCCCCTCTGACAGGGAGTCTCACAGATACGCAGTATTTT.

The rearrangement joins TRBV12-3 or TRBV12-4 to TRBJ1-5; D is undetermined. The CDR3 runs 14 residues. Trimming left V 7 bases short and J 2 bases short, with 12 bases between. The CDR3 is CASTRAWGNQPQHF. For the CDR3, the DNA is TGTGCCAGCACGCGAGCTTGGGGCAATCAGCCCCAGCATTTT.

This clonotype was seen a few times. This sequence joins TRBV10-3 and TRBJ2-7; 7 nucleotides agree with TRBD2. V shed 4 bases and J 4 bases; nucleotides not matched to a gene: 7. CDR1 is ENHRY, CDR2 SYGVKD, per germline. The CDR3 contains 14 residues. This chain's CDR3 is CAISAGGRGYEQYF. CDR3 in DNA: TGTGCCATCAGTGCTGGCGGGAGAGGTTACGAGCAGTACTTC.

The rearrangement links TRBV24-1 to TRBJ2-1; D is perhaps TRBD1 or TRBD2 (7 bases each). The CDR3 has 18 amino acids. V gave up 0 bases and J gave up 5 bases, with 19 bases separating them. Germline V gene lookup returns CDR1 KGHDR and CDR2 SFDVKD. CDR3: CATSDLQGGRGGHNEQFF. For the CDR3, the DNA is TGTGCCACCAGTGATTTGCAGGGGGGCCGGGGAGGGCACAATGAGCAGTTCTTC.

The chain combines TRBV12-3 or TRBV12-4 with TRBJ1-2, with 7 bases identical to TRBD1. CDR3 length: 17 amino acids. V was clipped by 3 bases and J by 4 bases; unmatched bases: 14. The CDR3, as DNA: TGTGCCAGCAGTTTCTCTCCTACAGGGGCAGGCCTCTATGGCTACACCTTC. Translating gives CASSFSPTGAGLYGYTF.

Only a few counts were recorded for this clonotype. The chain has TRBV5-8 and TRBJ2-1, with 7 bases lining up with TRBD2. Looked up from germline, CDR1 is SGHTS and CDR2 is YDEGEE. The CDR3 spans 15 residues. J lost 4 bases, V lost 6 bases, and 10 bases had no gene match. The CDR3 DNA follows: TGTGCCAGCACCCGCGGCCTAGCGGTTTACAATGAGCAGTTCTTC. Protein sequence: CASTRGLAVYNEQFF. Filled out from reference TRBV5-8 and TRBJ2-1, the complete variable domain reads EAGVTQSPTHLIKTRGQQATLRCSPISGHTSVYWYQQALGLGLQFLLWYDEGEERNRGNFPPRFSGRQFPNYSSELNVNALELEDSALYLCASTRGLAVYNEQFFGPGTRLTVL.

This clonotype was seen a few times. This chain joins TRBV7-9 and TRBJ2-1; unclear D gene. CDR3 length: 17 amino acids. Germline assignment: CDR1 SEHNR and CDR2 FQNEAQ (reference sequence). The V end was cut by 2 bases, the J end by 4 bases, with 18 bases between. The CDR3 sequence is CASSLSAPLIFYNEQFF. The CDR3 DNA sequence: TGTGCCAGCAGCTTATCGGCACCCCTCATCTTTTACAATGAGCAGTTCTTC.

This clonotype was observed a few times. V and J are TRBV29-1 and TRBJ2-7; D gene uncertain. V was pared by 5 bases and J by 3 bases, with 8 bases between. CDR3 size: 11 residues. Germline loops: CDR1 SQVTM, CDR2 ANQGSEA. CDR3 nucleotides: TGCAGCGTTAGAGAATTCTACGAGCAGTACTTC. Translation gives CSVREFYEQYF.

The chain carries TRBV20-1 and TRBJ1-1; no definite D call. Trimming stripped 0 bases from V and 2 bases from J, with 10 bases between. This CDR3 is 14 amino acids long. In germline, CDR1 is DFQATT, CDR2 SNEGSKA (reference sequence). CDR3 residues: CSARDRYLNTEAFF. The CDR3, as DNA: TGCAGTGCTAGAGATCGCTACTTAAACACTGAAGCTTTCTTT.

This clonotype was observed many times. This rearrangement joins TRBV12-3 or TRBV12-4 to TRBJ1-1, with D maybe TRBD1 (5 bases). The V end lost 5 bases, the J end lost 5 bases, and 15 bases lay between the germline ends. The CDR3 sequence is 14 residues long. Here the CDR3 reads CASSLPREGTEAFF. The CDR3 DNA follows: TGTGCCAGCAGTCTCCCCAGGGAGGGAACTGAAGCTTTCTTT.

In this sample, this clonotype turned up a few times. The genes are TRBV7-9 and TRBJ2-7; a possible D gene is TRBD2 (6 bases). V was trimmed by 2 bases and J by 0 bases, leaving 14 bases between them. The CDR3 is 16 residues long. Germline V gene data show CDR1 as SEHNR and CDR2 as FQNEAQ (reference sequence). The CDR3 is CASSLNYRGSSYEQYF. As DNA, the CDR3 is TGTGCCAGCAGCTTAAATTATCGGGGGAGCTCCTACGAGCAGTACTTC.

V usage is TRBV4-3 and J usage is TRBJ2-7, with D uncertain. Trimming removed 3 bases at V and 0 bases at J, with 12 bases between. Germline V gene data show CDR1 as LGHNA and CDR2 as YSLEER. The CDR3 contains 15 residues. CDR3 region: CASSHGWGYSYEQYF. The DNA of the CDR3 is TGCGCCAGCAGCCATGGGTGGGGTTACTCCTACGAGCAGTACTTC.

The CDR3 bases are TGTGCCTGGGACAGGGGCACAGATACGCAGTATTTT. This codes for CAWDRGTDTQYF. The chain employs TRBV30 and TRBJ2-3; 7 bases agree with TRBD1. The CDR3 has 12 amino acids. Losses at the gene ends were 5 bases for V and 1 base for J; bases not matched to a gene: 0. The germline V gene has CDR1 GTSNPN and CDR2 SVGIG (reference sequence). The complete variable domain, with remaining parts taken from reference TRBV30 and TRBJ2-3, reads SQTIHQWPATLVQPVGSPLSLECTVEGTSNPNLYWYRQAAGRGLQLLFYSVGIGQISSEVPQNLSASRPQDRQFILSSKKLLLSDSGFYLCAWDRGTDTQYFGPGTRLTVL.